These 25 T cell receptor beta chains came from one sample sequenced in a study of T cells expressing NK-cell markers. TCRdb reanalyzed the 5' RACE reads, giving one entry per CDR3 protein sequence and no DNA. The sample is made up of some 140,000 distinct CDR3 sequences, and the top ten hold roughly 35% of it. Sequencing used blood T cells: a sorted CD56 or NKG2C T cell subset, CD4+ or CD8+ T cells, or bulk PBMC T cells (not recorded which). The receptors originated from a woman between 45 and 65 years old in good health.

The genes are TRBV12-5 and TRBJ1-1; as DNA is missing, the TRBD1 call by TCRdb cannot be tested. The CDR3 covers 13 residues. Per the germline V gene, CDR1 is LGHNT and CDR2 is FRNRAP. CDR3 sequence: CASGFYGGDEAFF.

V gene TRBV4-1 combines with J gene TRBJ2-2; there is no DNA to check the TCRdb D call of TRBD1. The CDR3 is 16 residues long. CDR1 is MGHRA, CDR2 YSYEKL, per germline. The CDR3 protein is CASSLGQPANTGELFF.

The chain carries TRBV11-2 and TRBJ2-3; TCRdb reports TRBD2, a call that lacks DNA to check it against. CDR1 and CDR2 from the germline V gene are SGHAT and FQNNGV. The CDR3 runs to 13 residues. Here the CDR3 reads CASSFRPSDEQYF.

The chain carries TRBV7-9 and TRBJ2-1; TCRdb indicates TRBD2, and absent DNA this call remains unverified. The CDR3 has 15 amino acids. Germline V gene sequence: CDR1 SEHNR, CDR2 FQNEAQ (reference sequence). The CDR3 here is CAIWGTSGTYNEQFF.

The rearrangement uses TRBV15 and TRBJ2-7; as DNA is missing, the TRBD2 call by TCRdb cannot be tested. Germline V gives CDR1 LNHNV, CDR2 YYDKDF (reference sequence). This CDR3 is built from 16 residues. The CDR3 region is CATSAGTAVGYYEQYF.

The J gene is TRBJ2-3, the V gene TRBV3-1; checking the TCRdb D call of TRBD1 is not possible without DNA. CDR1 and CDR2 from the germline V gene are LGHDT and YNNKEL (reference sequence). CDR3 length: 15 amino acids. This chain's CDR3 is CASSQGGASTDTQYF.

This chain connects TRBV19 to TRBJ2-7. The CDR3 runs to 12 residues. Germline CDR1 and CDR2: LNHDA and SQIVND (reference sequence). CDR3 sequence reads: CASSEIGSEQYF.

V usage is TRBV15 and J usage is TRBJ2-5; absent DNA, TCRdb's TRBD2 call cannot be checked. The CDR3 is 18 residues long. Germline CDR1 and CDR2: LNHNV and YYDKDF (reference sequence). CDR3 protein: CATSASLAGEMVGETQYF.

CDR3 loop: CATRGAGGLPDTQYF. This chain uses TRBV11-2 with TRBJ2-3; as DNA is missing, the TRBD2 call by TCRdb cannot be tested. CDR1 is SGHAT and CDR2 is FQNNGV in the germline V gene. The CDR3 length is 15 residues.

This chain uses TRBV20-1 with TRBJ1-5; the D call from TCRdb, TRBD1, cannot be confirmed without DNA. The CDR3 extends over 14 amino acids. Germline V lookup: CDR1 DFQATT, CDR2 SNEGSKA (reference sequence). This chain's CDR3 is CSARVDRGNQPQHF.

The chain has TRBV20-1 and TRBJ1-1; TCRdb's D call of TRBD1 is untestable without DNA. Germline loops: CDR1 DFQATT, CDR2 SNEGSKA (reference sequence). The CDR3 extends over 13 amino acids. This CDR3 reads CSAGTWGDTEAFF.

The chain uses TRBV15 and TRBJ1-2; TCRdb's D call, TRBD1, is unchecked because there is no DNA. Looked up from germline, CDR1 is LNHNV and CDR2 is YYDKDF (reference sequence). The CDR3 is 15 amino acids. The CDR3 loop reads CATSRGQGFGQVYTF.

The V call is TRBV3-1, the J call TRBJ2-1. CDR1 and CDR2 from the germline V gene are LGHDT and YNNKEL (reference sequence). CDR3 length equals 13 residues. The CDR3 region is CASSQELSNEQFF.

The chain combines TRBV27 with TRBJ2-5; TCRdb picks TRBD1, but there is no DNA to check that call. The CDR3 loop spans 15 amino acids. Germline-derived CDR1 and CDR2 are MNHEY and SMNVEV (reference sequence). The CDR3 loop is CASSFGGTQQETQYF.

V and J are TRBV5-6 and TRBJ1-3; the D call from TCRdb, TRBD1, cannot be confirmed without DNA. The CDR3 has 15 residues. Per germline, CDR1 SGHDT and CDR2 YYEEEE. This CDR3 reads CASSPTGPRYNTIYF.

This chain uses TRBV7-9 with TRBJ1-5; TCRdb outputs TRBD1, but without DNA this stays unchecked. CDR3 size: 14 residues. Germline V CDR1 and CDR2: SEHNR, FQNEAQ (reference sequence). The CDR3: CASSLEETPGPQHF.

This chain uses TRBV27 with TRBJ1-5; checking the TCRdb D call of TRBD1 is not possible without DNA. This CDR3 spans 12 amino acids. CDR1 is MNHEY, CDR2 SMNVEV, per germline (reference sequence). CDR3 protein: CASSPPGQPQHF.

The genes are TRBV5-4 and TRBJ2-4. The CDR3 contains 13 residues. The germline CDR1 and CDR2 sequences are SGHNT and YYREEE (reference sequence). CDR3 in amino acids: CASSSEAKNIQYF.

V usage is TRBV7-8 and J usage is TRBJ1-5. Looked up from germline, CDR1 is SGHVS and CDR2 is FQNEAQ. CDR3 length: 16 residues. The chain's CDR3 is CASTITRWMGNQPQHF.

The rearrangement joins TRBV7-9 to TRBJ2-5; TCRdb gives TRBD2 as the D gene, but with no DNA this cannot be confirmed. Germline loops: CDR1 SEHNR, CDR2 FQNEAQ (reference sequence). The CDR3 sequence is 13 residues long. CDR3 in amino acids: CASSLGRLGDQYF.

The chain joins TRBV19 to TRBJ2-5; TCRdb names TRBD1, which stays unverified in the absence of DNA. CDR3 length: 13 amino acids. Germline V gives CDR1 LNHDA, CDR2 SQIVND (reference sequence). The chain's CDR3 is CASSPVSWETQYF. The variable domain in full, with the rest retrieved from reference TRBV19 and TRBJ2-5, is DGGITQSPKYLFRKEGQNVTLSCEQNLNHDAMYWYRQDPGQGLRLIYYSQIVNDFQKGDIAEGYSVSREKKESFPLTVTSAQKNPTAFYLCASSPVSWETQYFGPGTRLLVL.

The J gene is TRBJ1-3, the V gene TRBV4-1; TCRdb's assignment of TRBD1 cannot be checked, as there is no DNA. Germline lookup yields CDR1 MGHRA and CDR2 YSYEKL. This CDR3 is 12 amino acids long. The CDR3 loop reads CASSPPGLTIYF.

The chain is built from TRBV27 and TRBJ2-1; the TRBD2 assignment by TCRdb is unverifiable without DNA. Germline V gene sequence: CDR1 MNHEY, CDR2 SMNVEV (reference sequence). The CDR3 totals 16 residues. The CDR3 loop is CASSSGPGSLYNEQFF.

The chain employs TRBV7-9 and TRBJ2-1. The germline V gene has CDR1 SEHNR and CDR2 FQNEAQ (reference sequence). The CDR3 is 12 residues long. The CDR3 loop reads CASSLLVDEQFF.

This chain links TRBV23-1 with TRBJ2-4; TCRdb's D call, TRBD1, is unchecked because there is no DNA. TRBV23-1 is filed as an ORF, its function uncertain. This CDR3 region has 17 residues. This chain's CDR3 is CASSHRETVLAKNIQYF.